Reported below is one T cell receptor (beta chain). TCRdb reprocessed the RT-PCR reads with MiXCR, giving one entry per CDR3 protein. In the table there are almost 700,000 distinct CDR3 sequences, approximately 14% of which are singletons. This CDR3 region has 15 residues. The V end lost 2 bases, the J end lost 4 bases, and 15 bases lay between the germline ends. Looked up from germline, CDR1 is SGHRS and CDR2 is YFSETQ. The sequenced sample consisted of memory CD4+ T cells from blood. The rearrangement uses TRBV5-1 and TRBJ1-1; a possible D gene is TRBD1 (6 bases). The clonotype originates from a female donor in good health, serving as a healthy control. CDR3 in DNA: TGCGCCAGCAGCTTTAACAGGGTTTCGGTCACTGAAGCTTTCTTT. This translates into CASSFNRVSVTEAFF.